The clone carrying this T cell receptor beta chain occurred many times. No antigen is known for it. The CDR3 contains 14 residues. V lost 8 bases to trimming and J lost 4 bases, with 17 bases between them. Germline CDR1 and CDR2: SEHNR and FQNEAQ (reference sequence). This entry comes from a study of human T cells and chemical hapten exposure. Time point defined: patch test 2, 6 weeks after DPC sensitization. Described treatment: therapeutic diphenylcyclopropenone sensitization with weekly scalp DPC. Blood sampling occurred before each patch-test application. From the RACE reads, TCRdb called clonotypes with MiXCR, one entry per CDR3 protein. The table has approximately 91,000 distinct CDR3 sequences, around 10% seen once; the top ten hold roughly 1.5%. Whole-study results and caveats: Those TCRs sitting above 1 in 1000 frequency stayed the same with DPC sensitization. Counts of expanded TCRs at PT1 were positively correlated with patch test score. Among expanded TCRs, significantly more large CDR3 similarity clusters formed than among controls.

The TCR was taken from a man aged 18 to 30 with alopecia areata. Some clones in this sample may be carry-over from other donors' samples. The sample consisted of whole blood, taken in connection with sensitization to the hapten diphenylcyclopropenone (DPC). The chain recombines TRBV7-9 with TRBJ1-2, with D hard to call. CDR3 DNA: TGTGCCAGCCTTACCCTGGTTTCCGGCTATGGCTACACCTTC. This gives the protein CASLTLVSGYGYTF. The entire variable domain, with the rest obtained from reference TRBV7-9 and TRBJ1-2, is as follows: DTGVSQNPRHKITKRGQNVTFRCDPISEHNRLYWYRQTLGQGPEFLTYFQNEAQLEKSRLLSDRFSAERPKGSFSTLEIQRTEQGDSAMYLCASLTLVSGYGYTFGSGTRLTVV.